This paragraph reports one TCR beta chain. Its antigen is still unknown. This sample is part of a study of T cell responses to AZD1222 COVID-19 vaccine. Points from the study as a whole: Vaccination with two AZD1222 doses was followed by a rise in Spike-specific TCR breadth and depth. Unmutated variant regions reportedly attract nearly half of all spike-specific TCRs.

Germline V gene lookup returns CDR1 SEHNR and CDR2 FQNEAQ (reference sequence). V was pared by 5 bases and J by 6 bases, with 17 bases of the junction left unmatched. This CDR3 comprises 17 residues. Some clones are missing from TCRdb's copy, which holds only in-frame ones; the method was immunoSEQ multiplex PCR. There are roughly 150,000 clones in the sample; about nine tenths occur only once, and more than 0.9% lies in the top ten. This specimen consisted of peripheral blood, obtained 28 days after the second AZD1222 dose. The V gene is TRBV7-9, the J gene TRBJ2-7; 9 bases are shared with TRBD1. The source is an adult who received the AZD1222 COVID-19 vaccine. The CDR3 bases are TGTGCCAGCAGCCGATGGATGGGTACAGGGGGCTTGGGCGAGCAGTACTTC. Translated: CASSRWMGTGGLGEQYF.